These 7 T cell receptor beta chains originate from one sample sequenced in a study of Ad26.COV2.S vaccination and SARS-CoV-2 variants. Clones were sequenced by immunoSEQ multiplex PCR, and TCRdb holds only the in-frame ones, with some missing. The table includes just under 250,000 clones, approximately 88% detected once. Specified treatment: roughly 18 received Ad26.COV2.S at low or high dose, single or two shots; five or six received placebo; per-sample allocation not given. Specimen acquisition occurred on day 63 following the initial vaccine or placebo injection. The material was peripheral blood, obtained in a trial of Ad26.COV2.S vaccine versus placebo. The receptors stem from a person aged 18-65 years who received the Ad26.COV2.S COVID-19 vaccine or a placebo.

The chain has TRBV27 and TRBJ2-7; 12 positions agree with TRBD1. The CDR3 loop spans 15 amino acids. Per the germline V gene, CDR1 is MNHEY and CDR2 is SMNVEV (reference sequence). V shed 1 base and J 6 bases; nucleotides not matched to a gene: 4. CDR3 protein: CASSLWGQGAAEQYF. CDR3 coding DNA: TGTGCCAGCAGTTTATGGGGACAGGGGGCCGCCGAGCAGTACTTC.

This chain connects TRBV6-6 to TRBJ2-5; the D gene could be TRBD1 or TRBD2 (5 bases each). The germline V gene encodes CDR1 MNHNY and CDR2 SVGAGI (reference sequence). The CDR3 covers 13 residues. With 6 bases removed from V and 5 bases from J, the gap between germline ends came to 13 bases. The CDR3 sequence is CASSPVWGETQYF. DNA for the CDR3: TGTGCCAGCAGCCCAGTATGGGGGGAGACCCAGTACTTC.

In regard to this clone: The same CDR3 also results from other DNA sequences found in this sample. The CDR3 sequence: CASSVEGQGYEQYF. CDR3 sequence (DNA): TGTGCCAGCAGCGTAGAGGGACAGGGGTACGAGCAGTACTTC. This sequence joins TRBV9 and TRBJ2-7, with 10 bases that match TRBD1. The junction had 1 base not matched to a gene; V was cut back by 0 bases and J by 4 bases. Germline V gene data show CDR1 as SGDLS and CDR2 as YYNGEE. This CDR3 has 14 amino acids.

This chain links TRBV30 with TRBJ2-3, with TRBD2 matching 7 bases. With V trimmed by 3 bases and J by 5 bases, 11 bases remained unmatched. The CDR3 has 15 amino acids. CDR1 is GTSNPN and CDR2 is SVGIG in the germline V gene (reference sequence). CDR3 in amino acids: CAWSPSGGRGDTQYF. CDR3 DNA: TGTGCCTGGAGCCCTTCGGGGGGAAGAGGAGATACGCAGTATTTT.

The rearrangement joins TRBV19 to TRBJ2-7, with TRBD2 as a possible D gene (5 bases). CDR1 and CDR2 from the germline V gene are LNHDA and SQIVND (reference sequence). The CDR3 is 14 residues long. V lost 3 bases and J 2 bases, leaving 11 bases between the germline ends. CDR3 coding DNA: TGTGCCAGTAGTATCGCAGCGGAGGCCTACGAGCAGTACTTC. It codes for CASSIAAEAYEQYF.

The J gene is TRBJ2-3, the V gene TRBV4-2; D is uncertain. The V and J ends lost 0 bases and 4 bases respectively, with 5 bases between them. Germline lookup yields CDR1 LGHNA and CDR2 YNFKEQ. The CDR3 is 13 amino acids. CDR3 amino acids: CASSQDNPDTQYF. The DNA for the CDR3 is TGTGCCAGCAGCCAAGATAACCCAGATACGCAGTATTTT.

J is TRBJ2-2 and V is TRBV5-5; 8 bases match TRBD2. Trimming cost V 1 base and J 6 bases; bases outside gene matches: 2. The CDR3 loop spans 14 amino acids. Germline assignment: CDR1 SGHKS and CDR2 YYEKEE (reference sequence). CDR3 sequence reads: CASSLSGGSGELFF. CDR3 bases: TGTGCCAGCAGCTTGAGCGGGGGTTCCGGGGAGCTGTTTTTT.